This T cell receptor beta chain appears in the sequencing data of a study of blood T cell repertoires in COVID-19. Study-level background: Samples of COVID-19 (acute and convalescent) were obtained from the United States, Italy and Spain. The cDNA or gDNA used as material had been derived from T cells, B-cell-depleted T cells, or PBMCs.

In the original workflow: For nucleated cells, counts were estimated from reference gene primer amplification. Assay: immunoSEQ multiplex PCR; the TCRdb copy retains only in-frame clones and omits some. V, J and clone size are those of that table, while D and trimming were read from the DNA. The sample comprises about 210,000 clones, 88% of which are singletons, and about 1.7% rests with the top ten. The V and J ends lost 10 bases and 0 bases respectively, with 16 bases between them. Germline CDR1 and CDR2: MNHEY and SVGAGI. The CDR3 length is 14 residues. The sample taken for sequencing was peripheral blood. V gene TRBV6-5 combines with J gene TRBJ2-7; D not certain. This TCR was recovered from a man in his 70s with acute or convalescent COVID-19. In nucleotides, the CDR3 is TGTGCCAACGGCCCCCAACACAGCTCCTACGAGCAGTACTTC. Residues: CANGPQHSSYEQYF.